This TCR beta chain was documented in a study of regulatory T cells in long-lasting Graves disease. The CDR3 is 15 amino acids. J lost 5 bases, V lost 3 bases, and 7 bases had no gene match. Germline V lookup: CDR1 SGHTA, CDR2 FQGNSA. Arm-PCR of CDR3 regions and iRepertoire HTBI primers were the basis on which TCR beta libraries were built. TCRdb reprocessed the multiplex PCR reads with MiXCR, giving one entry per CDR3 protein. The sample yields hundreds of thousands of distinct CDR3 sequences, around 15% seen once. The sample's time point: newly diagnosed GD, antithyroid drugs for less than 3 months. The authors made the TCR library using RNA they extracted from PBMCs. The patients were drawn from one endocrinology department in Xi'an, China. This same sample was also part of a study on T cells in Graves' hyperthyroidism and ophthalmopathy. As reported in that work: The HTBI primer set served for first-round RT-PCR of the TCR CDR3. Ophthalmopathy was predicted by the model a median of about six months ahead of onset.

The material sequenced was peripheral blood mononuclear cells (PBMCs), taken at new diagnosis, from a patient treated with antithyroid drugs. The clonotype comes from a woman in her 30s with Graves disease. The chain couples TRBV7-2 to TRBJ1-1; 9 nucleotides align to TRBD1. The CDR3 loop reads CASSFLLQGATEAFF. The CDR3 DNA sequence: TGTGCCAGCAGCTTCCTTTTACAGGGGGCAACTGAAGCTTTCTTT.